This T cell receptor (beta chain) was captured in a study of regulatory T cells in long-lasting Graves disease. Study results and limitations: Persistent patients had more shared public clonotypes (approximately 2,700) than new patients (966). Gene preferences differed: TRBV28, TRBJ1-2, TRBJ2-5 in persistent cases. Compared with new cases, persistent Graves' patients showed reduced TCR diversity.

This clonotype was counted only a few times. As yet, its antigen is unknown. Per germline, CDR1 SGDLS and CDR2 YYNGEE. The CDR3 consists of 15 residues. J lost 3 bases, V lost 0 bases, and 6 bases had no gene match. Building the TCR beta libraries relied on iRepertoire HTBI primers, and CDR3 regions underwent Arm-PCR. A single record per CDR3 protein comes from TCRdb applying MiXCR to the multiplex PCR reads. The table has 450,000 or so distinct CDR3 sequences, more than 20% seen once. The time point was: persistent/refractory GD, antithyroid drugs over 5 years with positive TRAb. The authors made the TCR library using RNA they extracted from PBMCs. Approximately 10 milliliters of peripheral blood went into EDTA tubes.

The chain employs TRBV9 and TRBJ2-7, with 7 bases fitting TRBD1. This clonotype was sampled from a female donor with Graves disease. Sequenced here: peripheral blood mononuclear cells (PBMCs), sampled when the disease was refractory, from a patient treated with antithyroid drugs. In nucleotides, the CDR3 is TGTGCCAGCAGCGTAGAGGTTGGGACAGTCTACGAGCAGTACTTC. Translation: CASSVEVGTVYEQYF. Filled out from reference TRBV9 and TRBJ2-7, the complete variable domain reads DSGVTQTPKHLITATGQRVTLRCSPRSGDLSVYWYQQSLDQGLQFLIQYYNGEERAKGNILERFSAQQFPDLHSELNLSSLELGDSALYFCASSVEVGTVYEQYFGPGTRLTVT.